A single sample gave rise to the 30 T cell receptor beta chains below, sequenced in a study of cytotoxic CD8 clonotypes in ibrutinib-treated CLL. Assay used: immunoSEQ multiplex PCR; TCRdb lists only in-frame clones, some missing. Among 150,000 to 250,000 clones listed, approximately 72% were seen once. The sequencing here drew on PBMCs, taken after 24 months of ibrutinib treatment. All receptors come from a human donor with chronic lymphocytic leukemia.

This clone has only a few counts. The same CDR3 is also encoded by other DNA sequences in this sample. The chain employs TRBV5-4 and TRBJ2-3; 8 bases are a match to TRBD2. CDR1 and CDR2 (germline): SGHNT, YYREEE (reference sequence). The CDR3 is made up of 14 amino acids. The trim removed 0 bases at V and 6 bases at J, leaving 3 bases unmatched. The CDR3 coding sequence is TGTGCCAGCAGCTTGGGACTAGCGTCTGATACGCAGTATTTT. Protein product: CASSLGLASDTQYF.

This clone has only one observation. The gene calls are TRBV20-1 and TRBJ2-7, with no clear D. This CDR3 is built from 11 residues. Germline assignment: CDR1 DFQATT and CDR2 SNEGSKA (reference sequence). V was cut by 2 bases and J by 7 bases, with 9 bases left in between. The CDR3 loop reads CSARFPREQYF. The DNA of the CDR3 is TGCAGTGCTAGATTTCCGCGAGAGCAGTACTTC.

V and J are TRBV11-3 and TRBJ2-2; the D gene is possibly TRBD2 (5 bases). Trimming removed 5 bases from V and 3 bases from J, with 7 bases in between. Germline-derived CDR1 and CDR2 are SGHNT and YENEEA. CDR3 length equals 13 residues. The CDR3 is CASSLRDTGELFF. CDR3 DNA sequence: TGTGCCAGCAGCCTGAGGGACACCGGGGAGCTGTTTTTT.

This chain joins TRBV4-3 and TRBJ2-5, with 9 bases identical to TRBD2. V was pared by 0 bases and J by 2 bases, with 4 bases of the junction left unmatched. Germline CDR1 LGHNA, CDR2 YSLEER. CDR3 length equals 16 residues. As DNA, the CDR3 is TGCGCCAGCAGCCAAGATGGGCTAGCGGGGCAAGAGACCCAGTACTTC. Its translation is CASSQDGLAGQETQYF.

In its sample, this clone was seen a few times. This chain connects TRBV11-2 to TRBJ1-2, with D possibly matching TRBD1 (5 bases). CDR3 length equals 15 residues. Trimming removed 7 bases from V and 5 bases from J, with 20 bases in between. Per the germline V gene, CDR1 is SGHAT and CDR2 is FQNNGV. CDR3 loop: CASNTPGKGFYGYTF. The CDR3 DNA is TGTGCCAGCAACACCCCAGGGAAGGGATTTTATGGCTACACCTTC.

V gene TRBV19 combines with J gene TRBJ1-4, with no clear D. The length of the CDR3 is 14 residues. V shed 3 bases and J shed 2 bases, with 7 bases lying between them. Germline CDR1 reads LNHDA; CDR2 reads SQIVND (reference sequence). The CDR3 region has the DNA TGTGCCAGTAGTATGACTCTGACTAATGAAAAACTGTTTTTT. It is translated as CASSMTLTNEKLFF.

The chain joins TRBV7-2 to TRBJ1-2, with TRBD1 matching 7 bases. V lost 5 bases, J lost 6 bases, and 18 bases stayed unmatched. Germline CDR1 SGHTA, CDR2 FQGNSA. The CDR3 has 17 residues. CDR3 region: CASSPNRGWFRRNGYTF. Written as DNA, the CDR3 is TGTGCCAGCAGCCCAAACAGGGGATGGTTTCGAAGGAATGGCTACACCTTC.

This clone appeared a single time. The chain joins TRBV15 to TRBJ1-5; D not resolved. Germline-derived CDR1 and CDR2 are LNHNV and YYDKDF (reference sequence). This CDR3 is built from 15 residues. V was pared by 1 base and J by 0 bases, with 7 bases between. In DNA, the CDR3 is TGTGCCACCAGCAGAGTAGGGTATAGCAATCAGCCCCAGCATTTT. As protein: CATSRVGYSNQPQHF.

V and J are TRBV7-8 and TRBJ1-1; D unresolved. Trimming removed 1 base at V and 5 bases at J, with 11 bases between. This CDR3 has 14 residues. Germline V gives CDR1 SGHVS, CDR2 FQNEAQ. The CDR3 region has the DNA TGTGCCAGCAGCTTAGTATTAACCGGGACTGAAGCTTTCTTT. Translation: CASSLVLTGTEAFF.

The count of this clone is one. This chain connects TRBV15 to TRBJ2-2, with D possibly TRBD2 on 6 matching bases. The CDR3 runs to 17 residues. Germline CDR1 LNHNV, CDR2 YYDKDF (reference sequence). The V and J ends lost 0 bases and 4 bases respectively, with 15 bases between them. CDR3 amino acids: CATSREPPRLGTGELFF. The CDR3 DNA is TGTGCCACCAGCAGAGAACCTCCGAGACTAGGCACCGGGGAGCTGTTTTTT.

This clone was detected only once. The CDR3 is CASSEIGAGNTEAFF. The DNA of the CDR3 is TGTGCCAGCAGTGAAATCGGGGCCGGGAACACTGAAGCTTTCTTT. The J gene is TRBJ1-1, the V gene TRBV25-1, with a tentative D call TRBD1 (5 bases). CDR3 size: 15 residues. With 2 bases removed from V and 1 base from J, the gap between germline ends came to 11 bases. Germline assignment: CDR1 MGHDK and CDR2 SYGVNS.

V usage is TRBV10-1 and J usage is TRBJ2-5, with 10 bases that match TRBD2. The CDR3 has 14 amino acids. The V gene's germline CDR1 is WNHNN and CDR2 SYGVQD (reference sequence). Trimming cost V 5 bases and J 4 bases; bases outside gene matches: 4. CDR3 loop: CASSSSGSSETQYF. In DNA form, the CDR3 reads TGCGCCAGCAGTTCTAGCGGGAGTTCAGAGACCCAGTACTTC.

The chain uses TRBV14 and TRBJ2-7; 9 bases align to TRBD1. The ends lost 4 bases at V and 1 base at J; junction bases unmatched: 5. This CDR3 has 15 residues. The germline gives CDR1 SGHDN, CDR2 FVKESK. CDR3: CASSPWDRVSYEQYF. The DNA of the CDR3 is TGTGCCAGCAGCCCCTGGGACAGGGTATCCTACGAGCAGTACTTC.

In nucleotides, the CDR3 is TGTGCCAGCAGCAAACAAACCGGGACTAGCGGGAGGGCCGGGAGCAATGAGCAGTTCTTC. The encoded protein is CASSKQTGTSGRAGSNEQFF. This chain joins TRBV7-8 and TRBJ2-1, with 16 nucleotides matching TRBD2. The V gene end was trimmed by 5 bases and the J gene end by 6 bases; junction bases not matched to a gene: 16. The CDR3 is made up of 20 amino acids. Germline V lookup: CDR1 SGHVS, CDR2 FQNEAQ.

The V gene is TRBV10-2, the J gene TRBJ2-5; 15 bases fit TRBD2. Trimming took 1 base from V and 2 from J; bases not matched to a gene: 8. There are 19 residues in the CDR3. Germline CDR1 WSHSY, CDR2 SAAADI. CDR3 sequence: CASSEWGLAGGPVQETQYF. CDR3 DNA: TGCGCCAGCAGTGAGTGGGGACTAGCGGGAGGCCCGGTACAAGAGACCCAGTACTTC.

The CDR3 reads CASSPTRGQGAGYTF. DNA for the CDR3: TGTGCCAGTAGTCCCACCCGGGGACAGGGGGCGGGCTACACCTTC. This chain links TRBV19 with TRBJ1-2; 12 nucleotides match TRBD1. This CDR3 comprises 15 residues. V was clipped by 5 bases and J by 8 bases; unmatched bases: 9. The germline CDR1 and CDR2 sequences are LNHDA and SQIVND (reference sequence).

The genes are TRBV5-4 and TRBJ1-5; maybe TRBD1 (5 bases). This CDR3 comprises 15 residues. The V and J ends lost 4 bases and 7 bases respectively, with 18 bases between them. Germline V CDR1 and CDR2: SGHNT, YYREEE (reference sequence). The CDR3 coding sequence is TGTGCCAGCAGCCTGACTGGGGGAGAGAGCCAGCCCCAGCATTTT. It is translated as CASSLTGGESQPQHF.

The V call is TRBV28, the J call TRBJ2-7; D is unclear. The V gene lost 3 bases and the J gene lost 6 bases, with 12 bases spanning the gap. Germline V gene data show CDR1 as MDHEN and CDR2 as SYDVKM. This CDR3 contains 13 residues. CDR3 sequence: CASSLRRFFEQYF. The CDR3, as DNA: TGTGCCAGCAGTTTGCGCAGGTTCTTCGAGCAGTACTTC. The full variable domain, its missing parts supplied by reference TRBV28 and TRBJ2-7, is DVKVTQSSRYLVKRTGEKVFLECVQDMDHENMFWYRQDPGLGLRLIYFSYDVKMKEKGDIPEGYSVSREKKERFSLILESASTNQTSMYLCASSLRRFFEQYFGPGTRLTVT.

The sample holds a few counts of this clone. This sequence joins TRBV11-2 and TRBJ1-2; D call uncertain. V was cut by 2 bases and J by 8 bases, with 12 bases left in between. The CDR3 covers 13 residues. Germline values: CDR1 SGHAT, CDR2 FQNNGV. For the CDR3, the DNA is TGTGCCAGCAGCTTATCTCACGGTTACGGCTACACCTTC. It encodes CASSLSHGYGYTF. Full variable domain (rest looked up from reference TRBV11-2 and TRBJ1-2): EAGVAQSPRYKIIEKRQSVAFWCNPISGHATLYWYQQILGQGPKLLIQFQNNGVVDDSQLPKDRFSAERLKGVDSTLKIQPAKLEDSAVYLCASSLSHGYGYTFGSGTRLTVV.

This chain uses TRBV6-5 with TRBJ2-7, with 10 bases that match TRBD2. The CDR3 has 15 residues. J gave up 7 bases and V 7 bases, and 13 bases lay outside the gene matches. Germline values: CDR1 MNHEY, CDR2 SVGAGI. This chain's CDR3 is CASKTSRGLALEQYF. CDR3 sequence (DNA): TGTGCCAGCAAAACATCCAGGGGACTAGCGCTTGAGCAGTACTTC.

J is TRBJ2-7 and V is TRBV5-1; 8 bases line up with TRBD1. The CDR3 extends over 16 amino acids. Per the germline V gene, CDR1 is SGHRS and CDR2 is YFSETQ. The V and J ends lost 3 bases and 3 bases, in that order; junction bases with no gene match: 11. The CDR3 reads CASSWMGAGQDYEQYF. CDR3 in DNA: TGCGCCAGCAGCTGGATGGGTGCGGGACAGGACTACGAGCAGTACTTC.

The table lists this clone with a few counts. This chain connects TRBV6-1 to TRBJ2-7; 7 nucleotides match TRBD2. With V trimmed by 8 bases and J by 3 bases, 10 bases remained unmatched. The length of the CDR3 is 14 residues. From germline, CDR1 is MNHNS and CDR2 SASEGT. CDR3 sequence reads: CASEVSGGSYEQYF. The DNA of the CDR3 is TGTGCCAGCGAGGTATCGGGCGGGAGCTACGAGCAGTACTTC.

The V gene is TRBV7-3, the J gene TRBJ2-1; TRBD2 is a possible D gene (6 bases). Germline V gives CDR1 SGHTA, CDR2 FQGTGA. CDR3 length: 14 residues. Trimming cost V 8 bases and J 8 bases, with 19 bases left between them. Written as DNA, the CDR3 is TGTGCCAGCGCGTCCAGCAGCTGGGGGGATGAGCAGTTCTTC. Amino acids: CASASSSWGDEQFF.

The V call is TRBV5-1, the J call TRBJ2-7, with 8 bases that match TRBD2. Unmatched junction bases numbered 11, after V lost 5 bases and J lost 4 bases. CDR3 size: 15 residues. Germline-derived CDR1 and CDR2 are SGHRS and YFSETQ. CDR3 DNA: TGCGCCAGCAGTCGCGGGACTAGTGGAGGGTACGAGCAGTACTTC. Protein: CASSRGTSGGYEQYF. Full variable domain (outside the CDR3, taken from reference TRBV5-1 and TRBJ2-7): KAGVTQTPRYLIKTRGQQVTLSCSPISGHRSVSWYQQTPGQGLQFLFEYFSETQRNKGNFPGRFSGRQFSNSRSEMNVSTLELGDSALYLCASSRGTSGGYEQYFGPGTRLTVT.

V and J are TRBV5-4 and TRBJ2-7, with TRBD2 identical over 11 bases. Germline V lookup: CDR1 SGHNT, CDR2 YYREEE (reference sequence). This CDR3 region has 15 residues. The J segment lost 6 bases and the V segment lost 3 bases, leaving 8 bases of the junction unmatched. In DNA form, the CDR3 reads TGTGCCAGCAGCTCCTACCTAGCGGGAGGTGGCGAGCAGTACTTC. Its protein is CASSSYLAGGGEQYF.

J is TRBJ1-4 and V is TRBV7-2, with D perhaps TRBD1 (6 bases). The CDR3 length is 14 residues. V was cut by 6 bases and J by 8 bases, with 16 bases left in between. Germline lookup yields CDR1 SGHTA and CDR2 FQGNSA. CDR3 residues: CASRRGTGYEKLFF. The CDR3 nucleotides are TGTGCCAGCAGACGAGGAACAGGGTACGAAAAACTGTTTTTT.

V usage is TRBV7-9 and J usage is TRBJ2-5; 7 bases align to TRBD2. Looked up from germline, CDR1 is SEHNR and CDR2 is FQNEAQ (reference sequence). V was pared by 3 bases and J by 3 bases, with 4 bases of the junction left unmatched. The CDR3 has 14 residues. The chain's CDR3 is CASSFGTKKETQYF. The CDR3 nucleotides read TGTGCCAGCAGCTTCGGGACTAAAAAAGAGACCCAGTACTTC.

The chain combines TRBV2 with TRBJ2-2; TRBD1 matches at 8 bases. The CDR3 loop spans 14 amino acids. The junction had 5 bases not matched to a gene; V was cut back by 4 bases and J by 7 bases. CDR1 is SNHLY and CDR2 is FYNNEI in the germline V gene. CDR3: CASSGQGAFGELFF. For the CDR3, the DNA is TGTGCCAGCAGTGGTCAGGGGGCATTCGGGGAGCTGTTTTTT.

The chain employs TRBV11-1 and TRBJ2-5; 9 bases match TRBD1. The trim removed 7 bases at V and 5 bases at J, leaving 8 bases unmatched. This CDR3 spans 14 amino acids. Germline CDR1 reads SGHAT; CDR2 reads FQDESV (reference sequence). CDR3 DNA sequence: TGTGCCAGCAATTACAGGGGGCCCGGGGAGACCCAGTACTTC. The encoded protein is CASNYRGPGETQYF.

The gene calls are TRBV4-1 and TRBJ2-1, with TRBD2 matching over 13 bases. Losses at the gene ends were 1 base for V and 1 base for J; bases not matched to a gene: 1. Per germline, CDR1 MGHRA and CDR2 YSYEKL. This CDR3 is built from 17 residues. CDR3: CASSQGTSGGSYNEQFF. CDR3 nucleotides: TGCGCCAGCAGCCAAGGGACTAGCGGGGGTTCCTACAATGAGCAGTTCTTC.